This T cell receptor beta chain is drawn from a study of cytomegalovirus exposure and HLA in healthy donors (dated 2017 in TCRdb). Concerning the study at large: According to an earlier analysis of 587 of the donors, 150 million to 200 million T cells yielded roughly 110 million unique TCR beta sequences and approximately 300 Gb of sequence data. Roughly 300 gigabases of sequencing data and approximately 91 million unique TCR sequences made up an early release that covered around 640 HLA-typed donors. Of the roughly 400 genotyped donors, around 81% fell in the genetic ancestry cluster associated with self-reported Caucasian donors. The study aimed to test whether cataloging public T cell receptors could reveal signatures of past pathogen exposure. The T cell repertoires of under 750 subjects were profiled by immunosequencing and related to cytomegalovirus serostatus. A separate validation cohort of over 95 different subjects was used in addition to the 666-subject first cohort. High-throughput TCR immunosequencing, statistical association of individual TCRs with disease status, and machine learning were combined to predict cytomegalovirus infection status. A later analysis re-examined previously published TCR beta repertoires from just over 650 donors and added high-resolution HLA genotyping to investigate patterns of TCR occurrence. In the later analysis, no new phenotypic data were used to find candidate immune exposures; instead, reliance was placed on TCR beta sequences and their occurrence across donors. In an earlier analysis of 587 of the donors, high-throughput TCR beta sequencing was used to judge whether each TCR beta V gene segment behaved as functional or pseudogenic. Donor age, sex, ethnicity and CMV serostatus were compiled together with the repertoire data. A later genetic analysis took genome-wide SNP genotypes for about three fifths of the roughly 700 donors and used that subset as a discovery cohort. All discovery cohort repertoires had been generated on a single sequencing platform. HLA typing included class I and class II loci at four-digit resolution. Typing coverage differed by locus: A, B, C, DRB1 and DQB1 were typed in roughly 620-640 donors, DQA1 in 522, DPA1 in some 570, and DPB1 in 472. About five DR-DQ haplotypes were handled as single units for association and clustering because linkage in the cohort was strong. Among almost 400 genotyped donors of the cohort, an average of roughly 240,000 unique TCR beta nucleotide sequences were sequenced per donor, around a sixth of them non-productive.

Libraries were built with the immunoSEQ multiplex PCR assay. The multiplex PCR relied on a mix of 60 forward primers for TCR Vbeta segments and 13 reverse primers for TCR Jbeta segments. The CDR3 region of rearranged TCR beta genes was amplified from genomic DNA with a multiplex PCR assay. On the Illumina HiSeq System, the amplified TCR beta libraries were sequenced as 87-base-pair reads. Processing in the source paper ran as follows. Across the roughly 700 repertoires, a later analysis counted around 80 million unique TCR beta chains, around 11 million of which were shared by at least two donors. A nearest-neighbor algorithm error-corrected the raw reads and collapsed the reads into unique sequences, merging closely related sequences to remove PCR and sequencing errors. CDR3 sequences were aligned to IMGT reference sequences to assign V, D and J gene segments. For a sequence to be retained, a match of at least six nucleotides to both a V gene segment and a J gene segment was required. A rearrangement counted as productive if the CDR3 had no stop codons and remained in frame with V and J, and every other rearrangement counted as non-productive. CDR3 was defined according to IMGT convention as the region running from the second conserved V-encoded cysteine to the conserved J-encoded phenylalanine. Sequences without an unambiguous match to a single V gene segment were excluded from the earlier analysis of a few hundred of the donors. An earlier analysis of 587 of the donors classified V segments as functional when productive rearrangements were above 56.7% and as segregating when the standard deviation between donors was above 5%. A statistical classification framework was built for diagnosing cytomegalovirus status from the catalog of TCR beta chain sequences. A later analysis assigned V and J genes by comparing TCR nucleotide sequences with IMGT/GENE-DB human TR gene sequences. Using the TCRdist pipeline, a later analysis assigned CDR3 sequences along with most-parsimonious VDJ recombination scenarios. In a later analysis, each TCR beta chain was defined by its CDR3 amino acid sequence together with its V-gene family, and reads without a unique V-gene family were excluded. To address suspected cross-contamination and a sequencing artifact, a later analysis removed under 600 highly shared, low-generation-probability nucleotide sequences. In a later analysis, a clonal expansion index for each public chain was calculated from normalized within-repertoire ranks of inferred template counts. A later analysis computed generation probabilities with a VDJ recombination model fitted to out-of-frame rearrangements, and checked the results against IGoR. A later analysis scored TCR-TCR, TCR-HLA and TCR-CMV co-occurrence with hypergeometric tests, applying a repertoire-size bias correction to TCR pairs. In a later analysis, false discovery rates were estimated by permuting HLA or CMV assignments 20 times. In a later analysis, co-occurring TCRs were grouped using DBSCAN, with TCRdist sequence similarity added in when clustering inside HLA-allele-positive subsets. Co-occurrence clustering excluded repertoires with fewer than 30,000 or more than 120,000 public chains, plus five with anomalous nucleotide sharing. The source is immuneACCESS, and TCRdb retained only in-frame sequences with V and J called. Part of the clones is not carried over; for the studies checked, unresolved V genes explain less than half of this, and the remainder is unexplained. V and J calls and clone size follow that table, whereas D and trimming were derived from the DNA. Counted in this sample were fewer than 200,000 clones; roughly 84% of them appeared once. The ten largest clones represent around 1.2% of the sample.

A distance of 6 bases separates the germline ends of V and J, which lose 0 bases and 0 bases respectively. From cysteine to phenylalanine, the CDR3 is 15 amino acids long. Only the CDR3 region is kept as DNA, spanning 45 bases read in frame from base 1. Sequences ENHRY (CDR1) and SYGVKD (CDR2) are obtained from the germline V gene. The cohort comprised fewer than 750 healthy bone marrow donors. At the time of sampling, all cohort members were nominally healthy, though unrecorded immune exposures were likely present. The donor tested CMV seropositive, placing the donor among the 310 or so seropositive members of the cohort. Each donor provided a peripheral blood sample, and peripheral blood mononuclear cells were used for TCR beta sequencing. The Qiagen DNeasy Blood Extraction Kit was used to extract genomic DNA from the blood cell samples. Broad study findings and their caveats: The sequencing pipeline was judged likely to have produced a cluster of highly shared sequence variants as a technical artifact. In a later analysis, most CMV-associated TCR beta chains were found to appear HLA-restricted, with HLA associations seemingly driven largely by CMV exposure. A further reported finding was that TCR beta sequences accurately predicted the HLA-A and HLA-B alleles for most subjects in the first cohort. Linkage disequilibrium might explain the correlated functional status among segregating V segments, but an unknown experimental factor could not be ruled out. When HLA alleles, especially DR and DQ, strongly co-occurred, TCR associations were difficult to assign to individual alleles. In this cohort, only TCR beta chains were sequenced, and detectable features were limited by the absence of alpha or paired-chain data. A later analysis found that TCR association rates varied across HLA loci, with DRB1 alleles showing the most associated TCRs and HLA-C alleles the fewest. CMV serostatus was the only immune exposure information available for the cohort. The study gave a list of 150 to 200 TCR beta chains associated with cytomegalovirus. In a later analysis, HLA-associated TCR beta chains were found to be more clonally expanded and to have lower generation probabilities than equally common non-associated chains. The classifier was reported to diagnose cytomegalovirus status with high specificity and sensitivity in both the original and validation cohorts. Compared with the roughly 710-donor mean, donors in an Asian-associated ancestry cluster had fewer N-insertions in productive TCRs, according to a later genetic analysis. Three of the identified cytomegalovirus-associated TCR beta chains were confirmed in vitro to be specific for cytomegalovirus antigens. Some IMGT-functional V segments, including TRBV6-2 and TRBV6-3, could not be distinguished by the 87-base-pair reads and were therefore excluded. Most TCR sequences were observed very rarely across donors, whereas some public TCRs were present in many individuals. Several of the top co-occurrence clusters appeared to be linked to parvovirus B19, influenza, CMV and Epstein-Barr virus, according to a later analysis. In an earlier analysis of fewer than 750 of the donors, most TCR beta V segments were observed in productive rearrangements about 90% or about 30% of the time, broadly matching IMGT annotations. A later genetic analysis associated a missense DCLRE1C variant with V-gene and J-gene trimming of TCR beta chains, and an independent cohort replicated the association. HLA typing was unavailable for some donors at each locus, so association tests used only the typed subset. Sequencing depth was assumed to be roughly uniform across donors in the presence/absence analyses, though that assumption may not hold. The earlier analysis of 450 to 700 of the donors excluded around 17 rarely observed V segments, including chromosome 9 orphons, because counts were too low. According to the authors, the approach could potentially be generalized to other disease states and immunological phenotypes. A later analysis associated some 17,000 TCR beta sequences with specific HLA alleles at a false discovery rate of 0.05.

This clone was detected only a few times. The specificity of this receptor is unknown. No quality values exist for individual bases; no much larger clone is one base distant. Recombination connected TRBV10-3 to TRBJ1-5, and possibly TRBD1, on 5 matching bases. The material sequenced was PBMCs. The TCR was taken from a girl aged 2 to 9 in good health and CMV-seropositive. The CDR3 region has the sequence CAISESRDSNQPQHF. The nucleotide sequence is TGTGCCATCAGTGAGTCCAGGGATAGCAATCAGCCCCAGCATTTT.